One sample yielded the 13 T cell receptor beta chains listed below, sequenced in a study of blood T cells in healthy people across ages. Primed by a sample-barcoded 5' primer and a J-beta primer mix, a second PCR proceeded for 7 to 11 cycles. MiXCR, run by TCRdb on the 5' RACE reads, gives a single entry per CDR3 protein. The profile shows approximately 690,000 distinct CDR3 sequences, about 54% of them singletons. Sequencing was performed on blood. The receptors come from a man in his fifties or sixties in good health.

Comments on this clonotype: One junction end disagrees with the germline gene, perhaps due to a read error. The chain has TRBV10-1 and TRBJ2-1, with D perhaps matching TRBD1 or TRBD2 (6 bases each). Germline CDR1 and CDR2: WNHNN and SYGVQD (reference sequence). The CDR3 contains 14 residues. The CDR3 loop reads CASSVGGVDNGQFF. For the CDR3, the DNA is TGCGCCAGCAGTGTGGGGGGCGTCGACAATGGGCAGTTCTTC.

The CDR3 DNA is TGTGCCAGCGCACAGGGGGCGTCGGTATTGGGCTACACCTTC. It yields the protein CASAQGASVLGYTF. The rearrangement links TRBV6-6 to TRBJ1-2; 9 bases agree with TRBD1. The CDR3 has 14 residues. CDR1 is MNHNY and CDR2 is SVGAGI in the germline V gene (reference sequence). V gave up 8 bases and J gave up 8 bases; unmatched junction bases: 12.

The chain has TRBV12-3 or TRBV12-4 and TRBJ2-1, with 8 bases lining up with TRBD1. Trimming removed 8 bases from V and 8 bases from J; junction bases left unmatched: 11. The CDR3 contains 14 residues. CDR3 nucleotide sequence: TGTGCCAGCCTCAGGACAGGGCGTTCGGATGAGCAGTTCTTC. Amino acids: CASLRTGRSDEQFF.

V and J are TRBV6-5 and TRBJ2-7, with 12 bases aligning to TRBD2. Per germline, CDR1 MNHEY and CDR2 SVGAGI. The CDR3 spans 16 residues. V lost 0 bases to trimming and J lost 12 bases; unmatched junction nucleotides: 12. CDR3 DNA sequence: TGTGCCAGCAGTTACTCGACTAGCGGGGGTATGAAGACCCCGTACTTC. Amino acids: CASSYSTSGGMKTPYF.

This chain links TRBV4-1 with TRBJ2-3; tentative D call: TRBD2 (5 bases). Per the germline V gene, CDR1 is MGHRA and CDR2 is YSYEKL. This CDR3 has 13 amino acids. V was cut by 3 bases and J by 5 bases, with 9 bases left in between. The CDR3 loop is CASSHGGGDTQYF. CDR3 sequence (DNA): TGCGCCAGCAGCCACGGAGGCGGAGATACGCAGTATTTT.

CDR3 residues: CSARAGTTYNEQFF. CDR3 DNA sequence: TGCAGTGCTAGAGCCGGGACAACTTACAATGAGCAGTTCTTC. The rearrangement links TRBV20-1 to TRBJ2-1; D is possibly TRBD1 (6 bases). Trimming took 1 base from V and 4 from J, leaving 11 bases between them. The CDR3 spans 14 residues. Germline V gives CDR1 DFQATT, CDR2 SNEGSKA (reference sequence).

Here the CDR3 DNA reads TGTGCCAGCTCACCGGGACAGGGGGAGTACAATGAGCAGTTCTTC. Encoded protein: CASSPGQGEYNEQFF. The chain employs TRBV18 and TRBJ2-1; 11 nucleotides match TRBD1. Trimming at V came to 3 bases and at J to 4 bases, leaving 2 bases not matched to a gene. The germline CDR1 and CDR2 sequences are KGHSH and LQKENI. The CDR3 runs to 15 residues.

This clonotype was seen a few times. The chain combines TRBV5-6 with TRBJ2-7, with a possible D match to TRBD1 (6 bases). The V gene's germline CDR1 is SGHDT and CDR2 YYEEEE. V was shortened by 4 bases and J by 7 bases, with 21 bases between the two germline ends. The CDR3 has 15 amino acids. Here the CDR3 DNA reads TGTGCCAGCAGCAAATACAGGGCCGACGACGGGGAGCAGTACTTC. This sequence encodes CASSKYRADDGEQYF.

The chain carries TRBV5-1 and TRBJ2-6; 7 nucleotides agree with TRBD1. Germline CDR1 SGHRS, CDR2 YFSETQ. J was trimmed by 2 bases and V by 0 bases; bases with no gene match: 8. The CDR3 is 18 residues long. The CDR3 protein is CASSLVRDSLAGANVLTF. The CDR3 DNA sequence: TGCGCCAGCAGCTTGGTGAGGGACAGTCTGGCTGGGGCCAACGTCCTGACTTTC.

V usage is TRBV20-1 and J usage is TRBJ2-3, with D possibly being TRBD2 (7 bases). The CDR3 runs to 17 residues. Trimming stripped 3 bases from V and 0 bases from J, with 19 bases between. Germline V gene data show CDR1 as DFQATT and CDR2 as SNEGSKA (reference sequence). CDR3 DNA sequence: TGCAGTGCTAGTCTGGGTCGGGGGGCTAGGAGCACAGATACGCAGTATTTT. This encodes CSASLGRGARSTDTQYF.

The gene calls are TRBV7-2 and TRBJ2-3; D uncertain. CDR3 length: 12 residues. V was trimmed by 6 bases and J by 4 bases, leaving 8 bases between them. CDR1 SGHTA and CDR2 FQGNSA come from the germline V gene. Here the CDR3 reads CASRRWPDTQYF. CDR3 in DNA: TGTGCCAGCAGGCGCTGGCCAGATACGCAGTATTTT. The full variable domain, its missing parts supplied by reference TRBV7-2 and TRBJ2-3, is GAGVSQSPSNKVTEKGKDVELRCDPISGHTALYWYRQSLGQGLEFLIYFQGNSAPDKSGLPSDRFSAERTGGSVSTLTIQRTQQEDSAVYLCASRRWPDTQYFGPGTRLTVL.

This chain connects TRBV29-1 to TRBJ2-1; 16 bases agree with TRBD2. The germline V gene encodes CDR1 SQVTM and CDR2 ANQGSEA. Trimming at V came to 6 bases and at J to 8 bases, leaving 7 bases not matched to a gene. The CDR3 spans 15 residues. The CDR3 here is CSVTSGLAGGYEQFF. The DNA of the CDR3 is TGCAGCGTCACCTCGGGACTAGCGGGGGGGTATGAGCAGTTCTTC.

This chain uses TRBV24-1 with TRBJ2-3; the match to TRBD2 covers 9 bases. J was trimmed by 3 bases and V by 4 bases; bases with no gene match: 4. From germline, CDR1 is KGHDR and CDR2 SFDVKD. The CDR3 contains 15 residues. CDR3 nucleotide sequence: TGTGCCACCAGTGACCTCAGCGGGGGGACAGATACGCAGTATTTT. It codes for CATSDLSGGTDTQYF.